The 19 T cell receptor beta chains in this list originate from one sample, sequenced in a study of Graves' ophthalmopathy and Graves' hyperthyroidism. For repertoire sequencing, the TCR beta CDR3 regions were amplified from RNA transcripts. The workflow started with a first-round RT-PCR run with HTBI primers and then moved on to a second-round multiplex PCR. TCRdb reprocessed the multiplex PCR reads with MiXCR, giving one entry per CDR3 protein. The table records 660,000 or so distinct CDR3 sequences, approximately 39% of them present only once. Input material: peripheral blood. The receptors stem from an adult man with Graves' ophthalmopathy.

This clonotype was observed at least ten times. The V and J genes are TRBV12-3 or TRBV12-4 and TRBJ1-1; the match to TRBD1 covers 7 bases. Trimming took 9 bases from V and 1 from J; bases not matched to a gene: 8. There are 14 residues in the CDR3. The CDR3 protein is CASRRGQTNTEAFF. The CDR3 region has the DNA TGTGCCAGTCGAAGGGGACAGACGAACACTGAAGCTTTCTTT.

In its sample, this clonotype was seen many times. The V and J genes are TRBV6-5 and TRBJ1-3; no clear D gene. The CDR3 contains 15 residues. The germline V gene has CDR1 MNHEY and CDR2 SVGAGI. V was clipped by 0 bases and J by 3 bases, with 9 bases between them. The CDR3 reads CASSYSRTDGNTIYF. The DNA for the CDR3 is TGTGCCAGCAGTTACTCGAGAACTGATGGAAACACCATATATTTT.

With respect to this clonotype: This sequence may be a read error, since a much larger clone differs from it by one base. This chain links TRBV7-2 with TRBJ2-2; 11 bases map to TRBD2. The CDR3 is 18 residues long. Germline V gene lookup returns CDR1 SGHTA and CDR2 FQGNSA. The J segment lost 4 bases and the V segment lost 3 bases, leaving 10 bases of the junction unmatched. CDR3 sequence (DNA): TGTGCCAGCAGCTTTACTCTTCCGGGACTAGCGGTCACCGGGGAGCTGTTTTTT. This encodes CASSFTLPGLAVTGELFF. Full variable domain (rest looked up from reference TRBV7-2 and TRBJ2-2): GAGVSQSPSNKVTEKGKDVELRCDPISGHTALYWYRQSLGQGLEFLIYFQGNSAPDKSGLPSDRFSAERTGGSVSTLTIQRTQQEDSAVYLCASSFTLPGLAVTGELFFGEGSRLTVL.

This rearrangement joins TRBV6-6 to TRBJ2-7; D gene unclear. Per germline, CDR1 MNHNY and CDR2 SVGAGI (reference sequence). The CDR3 contains 16 residues. Trimming took off 0 bases at V and 3 bases at J, with 15 bases between the two ends. The CDR3, as DNA: TGTGCCAGCAGTTACTCCTTTCGCGGCGAACACTACGAGCAGTACTTC. It yields the protein CASSYSFRGEHYEQYF.

The chain recombines TRBV11-3 with TRBJ1-6; 7 bases map to TRBD1. The V gene's germline CDR1 is SGHNT and CDR2 YENEEA. Losses at the gene ends were 2 bases for V and 7 bases for J; bases not matched to a gene: 8. The CDR3 is 16 residues long. The CDR3 here is CASSLREGARNSPLHF. CDR3 coding DNA: TGTGCCAGCAGCTTAAGGGAGGGGGCGAGGAATTCACCCCTCCACTTT. The full variable domain, completed using reference TRBV11-3 and TRBJ1-6, is EAGVVQSPRYKIIEKKQPVAFWCNPISGHNTLYWYLQNLGQGPELLIRYENEEAVDDSQLPKDRFSAERLKGVDSTLKIQPAELGDSAVYLCASSLREGARNSPLHFGNGTRLTVT.

V is TRBV29-1 and J is TRBJ2-7, with 8 nucleotides matching TRBD1. The CDR3 totals 14 residues. CDR1 is SQVTM and CDR2 is ANQGSEA in the germline V gene. With V trimmed by 6 bases and J by 2 bases, 9 bases remained unmatched. Here the CDR3 reads CSVTRTRGPYEQYF. CDR3 nucleotides: TGCAGCGTCACCCGAACCAGGGGGCCCTACGAGCAGTACTTC.

This clonotype was detected many times. Germline is not matched at one junction end, which may reflect a read error. The V gene is TRBV10-3, the J gene TRBJ2-7; maybe TRBD2 (6 bases). Germline V gives CDR1 ENHRY, CDR2 SYGVKD. The CDR3 has 14 residues. CDR3 sequence: CASSASGQPYEQYF. CDR3 nucleotide sequence: TGTGCCAGCAGTGCCAGCGGGCAGCCCTACGAGCAGTACTTC.

V usage is TRBV10-3 and J usage is TRBJ1-3; no definite D call. Germline lookup yields CDR1 ENHRY and CDR2 SYGVKD. This CDR3 is 16 amino acids long. Trimming shortened V by 0 bases and J by 8 bases, and 17 bases separated the two germline ends. The CDR3 reads CAISESGGRDGYTIYF. CDR3 DNA: TGTGCCATCAGTGAGTCCGGAGGGAGGGATGGCTACACCATATATTTT.

This clonotype was observed at least ten times. The V gene is TRBV5-4, the J gene TRBJ2-7; 7 positions match TRBD2. V was pared by 3 bases and J by 2 bases, with 5 bases of the junction left unmatched. CDR3 size: 14 residues. CDR1 and CDR2 (germline): SGHNT, YYREEE (reference sequence). CDR3 protein: CASSWGGTTYEQYF. As DNA, the CDR3 is TGTGCCAGCAGCTGGGGGGGAACTACCTACGAGCAGTACTTC. Together with reference TRBV5-4 and TRBJ2-7, the CDR3 gives the full variable domain: ETGVTQSPTHLIKTRGQQVTLRCSSQSGHNTVSWYQQALGQGPQFIFQYYREEENGRGNFPPRFSGLQFPNYSSELNVNALELDDSALYLCASSWGGTTYEQYFGPGTRLTVT.

The chain has TRBV4-2 and TRBJ2-3, with 9 bases that match TRBD2. The CDR3 is 17 amino acids. Germline CDR1 is LGHNA and CDR2 is YNFKEQ. J gave up 5 bases and V 0 bases, and 9 bases lay outside the gene matches. CDR3 region: CASSQDRLRGGRDTQYF. The CDR3 coding sequence is TGTGCCAGCAGCCAAGATCGACTGCGGGGGGGCCGAGATACGCAGTATTTT.

The chain employs TRBV10-3 and TRBJ2-7; TRBD2 is a possible D gene (7 bases). Germline V gene sequence: CDR1 ENHRY, CDR2 SYGVKD. The CDR3 extends over 16 amino acids. Trimming stripped 10 bases from V and 1 base from J, with 23 bases between. This chain's CDR3 is CASSPAGALLSYEQYF. CDR3 nucleotide sequence: TGTGCCAGCAGCCCCGCGGGGGCCTTACTTTCCTACGAGCAGTACTTC.

This clonotype was seen ten or more times. V gene TRBV6-1 combines with J gene TRBJ1-2; D remains unclear. Trimming stripped 0 bases from V and 7 bases from J, with 6 bases between. Germline CDR1 and CDR2: MNHNS and SASEGT. The CDR3 has 12 amino acids. The CDR3 is CASSEAVGGYTF. The CDR3 DNA reads as TGTGCCAGCAGTGAAGCCGTTGGTGGCTACACCTTC.

V usage is TRBV4-1 and J usage is TRBJ2-7; D tentatively fits TRBD1 or TRBD2 (5 bases each). Trimming cost V 1 base and J 2 bases, with 15 bases left between them. The germline gives CDR1 MGHRA, CDR2 YSYEKL. The CDR3 totals 16 residues. The CDR3 nucleotides are TGCGCCAGCAGCCAAGGGTCTCTACAGGAGGCCTACGAGCAGTACTTC. Translating it yields CASSQGSLQEAYEQYF.

This clonotype was seen many times. The rearrangement uses TRBV14 and TRBJ2-7; 9 bases match TRBD2. J was trimmed by 4 bases and V by 0 bases; bases with no gene match: 7. This CDR3 comprises 16 residues. The germline V gene has CDR1 SGHDN and CDR2 FVKESK. The CDR3: CASSQDVLAGFYEQYF. In nucleotides, the CDR3 is TGTGCCAGCAGCCAAGACGTCCTAGCGGGGTTTTACGAGCAGTACTTC.

This clonotype was found many times. V and J are TRBV12-3 or TRBV12-4 and TRBJ1-2; TRBD1 agrees at 7 bases. The CDR3 spans 12 residues. The junction had 4 bases not matched to a gene; V was cut back by 5 bases and J by 7 bases. In nucleotides, the CDR3 is TGTGCCAGCAGTCGACAGGGCCTTGGCTACACCTTC. Translation: CASSRQGLGYTF.

Details on this clonotype: A read error is possible here, since a much larger clone lies one base away. The genes are TRBV2 and TRBJ2-5; D perhaps matches TRBD1 (5 bases). Germline V gene sequence: CDR1 SNHLY, CDR2 FYNNEI. Trimming removed 5 bases at V and 5 bases at J, with 9 bases between. The CDR3 runs to 12 residues. CDR3 in DNA: TGTGCCAGCAGTCTCAAGGGGGAGACCCAGTACTTC. It yields the protein CASSLKGETQYF. Supplemented by reference TRBV2 and TRBJ2-5, the full variable domain reads EPEVTQTPSHQVTQMGQEVILRCVPISNHLYFYWYRQILGQKVEFLVSFYNNEISEKSEIFDDQFSVERPDGSNFTLKIRSTKLEDSAMYFCASSLKGETQYFGPGTRLLVL.

This clonotype has a count of ten or more. This sequence joins TRBV19 and TRBJ1-5; unclear D gene. Germline V CDR1 and CDR2: LNHDA, SQIVND (reference sequence). Trimming stripped 11 bases from V and 8 bases from J, with 16 bases between. The CDR3 is 12 residues long. The chain's CDR3 is CAARTLGKPQHF. The CDR3 region has the DNA TGTGCCGCACGCACCCTAGGGAAGCCCCAGCATTTT.

The table lists this clonotype with many counts. The rearrangement links TRBV19 to TRBJ2-7; tentatively, D is TRBD2 (6 bases). The V gene lost 3 bases and the J gene lost 6 bases, with 15 bases spanning the gap. This CDR3 contains 14 residues. In germline, CDR1 is LNHDA, CDR2 SQIVND (reference sequence). CDR3 bases: TGTGCCAGTAGTATTGGAGGGTCGTCCCGCGAGCAGTACTTC. It is translated as CASSIGGSSREQYF.

This clonotype showed up just a few times. This sequence joins TRBV4-1 and TRBJ2-7; D possibly corresponds to TRBD1 (5 bases). Germline lookup yields CDR1 MGHRA and CDR2 YSYEKL. V lost 3 bases to trimming and J lost 0 bases, with 15 bases between them. This CDR3 is 16 amino acids long. The CDR3 sequence is CASSQLTTDSSYEQYF. CDR3 coding DNA: TGCGCCAGCAGCCAGTTGACGACAGATAGCTCCTACGAGCAGTACTTC.